The 6 T cell receptor beta chains presented below share a single source sample, sequenced in a study of tumor-infiltrating lymphocytes in primary liver carcinoma. Without any cell sorting, roughly 18-30 mg of bulk tissue yielded co-extracted RNA and DNA. Priming with a constant-region primer yielded TCR beta cDNA from approximately 500 ng total RNA. What produced the TCR beta libraries was three nested multiplex PCR rounds using slightly modified ARM-PCR. The two initial PCR rounds, approximately 10 cycles each, used TRBV1-TRBV30 forward and C-beta reverse primers. MiXCR, run by TCRdb on the multiplex PCR reads, gives a single entry per CDR3 protein. The sample comprises fewer than 250,000 distinct CDR3 sequences, about 82% of which are singletons, and around 18% rests with the top ten. The specimen was tumor tissue from primary liver carcinoma. The receptors stem from a middle-aged man with primary liver carcinoma and hepatitis B virus infection.

Worth noting for this clonotype: An end of the junction does not agree with germline; a read error may underlie this. This chain connects TRBV6-2 or TRBV6-3 to TRBJ2-3; D unresolved. Germline V gene data show CDR1 as MNHEY and CDR2 as SVGEGT. The CDR3 covers 16 residues. The CDR3 DNA reads TGTGCCAGCAGTTACGACAAGGCGGCAGTAAGTGATACGCTGTATTTT. As protein: CASSYDKAAVSDTLYF.

This clonotype is a singleton in its sample. The junction does not match germline at one end; this may be a read error. The V and J genes are TRBV5-5 and TRBJ2-3, with a tentative D call TRBD2 (6 bases). CDR3 length equals 13 residues. Germline V lookup: CDR1 SGHKS, CDR2 YYEKEE (reference sequence). The CDR3 DNA follows: TGTACCAGCAGCCCGAGAGGAGGGAACGCACAGTATTTT. This sequence encodes CTSSPRGGNAQYF.

Concerning this clonotype: Being one base from a much bigger clone, this may be a read error. The chain is built from TRBV28 and TRBJ1-6; D is ambiguous. The germline gives CDR1 MDHEN, CDR2 SYDVKM. The CDR3 has 14 residues. The CDR3 region is CAIPGSSNNSPLHF. The CDR3 DNA is TGTGCCATCCCGGGGAGCTCCAATAATTCACCCCTCCACTTT.

Points on this clonotype: A read error is possible here, since a much larger clone lies one base away. The chain is built from TRBV5-8 and TRBJ2-1; 15 bases map to TRBD2. CDR3 length: 16 amino acids. The ends lost 6 bases at V and 4 bases at J; junction bases unmatched: 5. The germline CDR1 and CDR2 sequences are SGHTS and YDEGEE. The DNA of the CDR3 is TGTGCCAGCAACCTCGGACTAGCGGGGGGGTACAATGAGCAGTTCTTC. This codes for CASNLGLAGGYNEQFF. The full variable domain, its missing parts supplied by reference TRBV5-8 and TRBJ2-1, is EAGVTQSPTHLIKTRGQQATLRCSPISGHTSVYWYQQALGLGLQFLLWYDEGEERNRGNFPPRFSGRQFPNYSSELNVNALELEDSALYLCASNLGLAGGYNEQFFGPGTRLTVL.

Concerning this clonotype itself: At one boundary the junction diverges from the germline segment, which might be a read error. The chain couples TRBV7-8 to TRBJ1-5; TRBD1 aligns across 7 bases. The germline V gene encodes CDR1 SGHVS and CDR2 FQNEAQ. This CDR3 is 17 amino acids long. CDR3 sequence: CTSSLAAQGLSNQPQHF. In DNA, the CDR3 is TGTACCAGCAGCTTAGCCGCACAGGGGTTGAGCAATCAGCCCCAGCATTTT.

This clonotype has a handful of counts. A read error may be the cause here, since a much bigger clone is one base away. This chain links TRBV5-1 with TRBJ2-3; the D gene is possibly TRBD1 (6 bases). Germline CDR1 and CDR2: SGHRS and YFSETQ. The CDR3 is made up of 14 amino acids. Written as DNA, the CDR3 is TGCGCCAGCAACTTGGGACATATCACAGATACGCAGTATTTT. It codes for CASNLGHITDTQYF.